This T cell receptor (beta chain) was captured in a study of PD-1 blockade in classical Hodgkin lymphoma. Study-wide results and caveats: Reasons behind the repertoire differences stay unclear, perhaps disease activity or earlier therapy. It was reported that newly diagnosed patients had less baseline TCR diversity than healthy donors.

As regards this clone: What it recognizes is unknown.

Trimming at V came to 5 bases and at J to 8 bases, leaving 20 bases not matched to a gene. The V gene's germline CDR1 is SGHAT and CDR2 FQNNGV. The CDR3 length is 18 residues. The time point is: newly diagnosed, previously untreated cHL patient sample. PBMCs from untreated, newly diagnosed classical Hodgkin lymphoma were comparison samples. Some clones are missing from TCRdb's copy, which holds only in-frame ones; the method was immunoSEQ multiplex PCR. Of about 28,000 clones listed, roughly nine tenths are singletons. Material for sequencing was peripheral blood mononuclear cells (PBMCs). This receptor was identified in a human donor with classical Hodgkin lymphoma. The chain links TRBV11-2 to TRBJ2-1; 8 bases fit TRBD2. The CDR3 sequence: CASSPGLVVGLDWDEQFF. The CDR3 DNA follows: TGTGCCAGCAGCCCGGGACTAGTCGTGGGGTTGGATTGGGATGAGCAGTTCTTC.